This T cell receptor (beta chain) was observed in a study of shared clonotypes between healthy human individuals. Study-wide results and limits: Memory subsets generally showed smaller estimated richness than naive subsets did. With a few donors compared, approximately 5.5% of naive CD4 clonotypes were shared.

This clone was observed a few times. What it recognizes is unknown. The sample has other DNA sequences that encode this CDR3 too. DNA at about 190 ng, roughly 27,000 T cell genomes, went into sorted-subset replicate PCRs. Data came from immunoSEQ multiplex PCR; TCRdb stores just in-frame clones and leaves some out. The sample has roughly 720,000 clones, about 90% seen once; the top ten hold 34%. Trimming pared 3 bases from V and 5 bases from J, leaving 7 bases between. The CDR3 spans 13 residues. Germline V lookup: CDR1 SNHLY, CDR2 FYNNEI. The source is a man between 18 and 35 years old in good health. Some clones in this sample may be carry-over from other donors' samples. Sequenced input: memory CD8+ T cells from PBMCs. Subset specified: CD45RO+ cells pooled with CCR7-negative TemRA cells. This chain connects TRBV2 to TRBJ1-4; D gene uncertain. The CDR3 protein is CASSELRNEKLFF. For the CDR3, the DNA is TGTGCCAGCAGTGAGTTGAGGAATGAAAAACTGTTTTTT.